The next 20 T cell receptor beta chains were all read from a single sample in a study of shared clonotypes between healthy human individuals. Clones were sequenced by immunoSEQ multiplex PCR, and TCRdb holds only the in-frame ones, with some missing. The table lists over a million clones, approximately 68% of them singletons. The specimen was memory CD4+ T cells sorted from blood. The subset: CD45RA-negative fraction. Source of these receptors: a man aged 18 to 29 in good health.

V usage is TRBV6-1 and J usage is TRBJ2-3; D remains ambiguous. The germline CDR1 and CDR2 sequences are MNHNS and SASEGT. The CDR3 sequence is 16 residues long. V dropped 1 base and J dropped 2 bases, with 13 bases sitting between them. The CDR3, as DNA: TGTGCCAGCAGTGAAGGTCGCCGGGCCCACACAGATACGCAGTATTTT. Amino acids: CASSEGRRAHTDTQYF.

The CDR3 is CASSEPGGRINSPLHF. DNA for the CDR3: TGTGCCAGCAGTGAACCCGGGGGACGGATTAATTCACCCCTCCACTTT. The chain couples TRBV6-1 to TRBJ1-6, with D tentatively TRBD1 (5 bases). CDR3 length: 16 amino acids. Per germline, CDR1 MNHNS and CDR2 SASEGT. Trimming removed 2 bases from V and 6 bases from J, with 14 bases in between.

This rearrangement joins TRBV6-1 to TRBJ2-7; 9 bases are shared with TRBD2. In germline, CDR1 is MNHNS, CDR2 SASEGT. The CDR3 runs to 17 residues. With 0 bases clipped from V and 5 bases from J, the junction kept 11 bases outside the gene matches. The CDR3 bases are TGTGCCAGCAGTGAAGCTCTAGCGGGGCCGCTGAACCACGAGCAGTACTTC. It translates to CASSEALAGPLNHEQYF.

J is TRBJ2-2 and V is TRBV6-5, with D unresolved. Germline V lookup: CDR1 MNHEY, CDR2 SVGAGI. Trimming took off 0 bases at V and 6 bases at J, with 5 bases between the two ends. This CDR3 is 13 amino acids long. The DNA for the CDR3 is TGTGCCAGCAGTTACTCCATCCCCGGGGAGCTGTTTTTT. Amino acids: CASSYSIPGELFF.

The V gene is TRBV7-9, the J gene TRBJ2-7; maybe TRBD1 (6 bases). V was clipped by 4 bases and J by 5 bases, with 15 bases between them. CDR1 and CDR2 from the germline V gene are SEHNR and FQNEAQ (reference sequence). The CDR3 is 14 residues long. The CDR3 sequence: CASSSRGLENEQYF. CDR3 DNA sequence: TGTGCCAGCAGCTCGAGGGGGTTAGAAAACGAGCAGTACTTC.

The V call is TRBV4-2, the J call TRBJ1-6; tentatively, D is TRBD1 (5 bases). This CDR3 is built from 15 residues. V was cut by 0 bases and J by 6 bases, with 9 bases left in between. Germline CDR1 and CDR2: LGHNA and YNFKEQ. CDR3 nucleotides: TGTGCCAGCAGCCAAGAATCAGGGCTTAATTCACCCCTCCACTTT. It yields the protein CASSQESGLNSPLHF.

Ten or more counts support this clone. Other DNA sequences of this sample code for an identical CDR3. The chain joins TRBV19 to TRBJ2-1; TRBD1 is a possible D gene (5 bases). The V gene's germline CDR1 is LNHDA and CDR2 SQIVND (reference sequence). The CDR3 is made up of 13 amino acids. Deletions cut 5 bases from V and 4 bases from J, with 9 bases between. CDR3 in amino acids: CASSHRQYNEQFF. The CDR3 coding sequence is TGTGCCAGTAGTCATCGACAGTACAATGAGCAGTTCTTC.

The rearrangement joins TRBV7-8 to TRBJ1-4; no reliable D call. Trimming left V 5 bases short and J 2 bases short, with 15 bases between. CDR1 is SGHVS, CDR2 FQNEAQ, per germline. There are 16 residues in the CDR3. CDR3 DNA sequence: TGTGCCAGCAGCCTAGGCTTATTAGGGACTAATGAAAAACTGTTTTTT. Translating it yields CASSLGLLGTNEKLFF.

This clone occurred once. The V and J genes are TRBV6-6 and TRBJ2-7; 10 bases agree with TRBD2. The germline V gene encodes CDR1 MNHNY and CDR2 SVGAGI (reference sequence). J was trimmed by 4 bases and V by 7 bases; bases with no gene match: 10. This CDR3 has 15 amino acids. CDR3 coding DNA: TGTGCCAGCACCGACTCTAGCGGGAGCTCGTACGAGCAGTACTTC. It is translated as CASTDSSGSSYEQYF.

The chain recombines TRBV14 with TRBJ1-1; D remains unclear. Trimming cost V 1 base and J 1 base, with 13 bases left between them. This CDR3 contains 16 residues. Per germline, CDR1 SGHDN and CDR2 FVKESK. The CDR3 coding sequence is TGTGCCAGCAGCCAAGTAGGCGGCAGGACGAACACTGAAGCTTTCTTT. It is translated as CASSQVGGRTNTEAFF.

The gene calls are TRBV6-1 and TRBJ1-3; D is unresolved. The CDR3 has 12 amino acids. Germline V gene lookup returns CDR1 MNHNS and CDR2 SASEGT. The V gene lost 1 base and the J gene lost 6 bases, with 4 bases spanning the gap. The CDR3 sequence: CASSEGVNTIYF. In DNA, the CDR3 is TGTGCCAGCAGTGAAGGCGTAAACACCATATATTTT.

The CDR3 coding sequence is TGCGCCAGCAGCCCCGGACTAGCGGGAAGCTCTGGGGCCAACGTCCTGACTTTC. Amino acids: CASSPGLAGSSGANVLTF. This chain joins TRBV5-1 and TRBJ2-6; the match to TRBD2 covers 12 bases. There are 18 residues in the CDR3. Germline loops: CDR1 SGHRS, CDR2 YFSETQ. The ends lost 4 bases at V and 0 bases at J; junction bases unmatched: 5.

This sequence joins TRBV7-2 and TRBJ1-2; tentatively, D is TRBD1 (6 bases). The germline gives CDR1 SGHTA, CDR2 FQGNSA. The CDR3 is 15 amino acids. Trimming removed 5 bases at V and 2 bases at J, with 15 bases between. DNA of the CDR3: TGTGCCAGCAGCCGTGAAAACACAGGGAACTATGGCTACACCTTC. This translates into CASSRENTGNYGYTF.

This clone has more than one count but fewer than ten. The chain has TRBV18 and TRBJ1-1; D not certain. The germline V gene has CDR1 KGHSH and CDR2 LQKENI. Trimming left V 2 bases short and J 8 bases short, with 9 bases between. This CDR3 is built from 12 residues. CDR3 region: CASSPKQREAFF. The CDR3 DNA is TGTGCCAGCTCACCAAAACAGAGAGAAGCTTTCTTT.

The chain employs TRBV7-9 and TRBJ2-7, with 7 bases identical to TRBD2. Trimming cost V 2 bases and J 6 bases; bases outside gene matches: 4. This CDR3 is built from 13 residues. Germline CDR1 reads SEHNR; CDR2 reads FQNEAQ (reference sequence). In nucleotides, the CDR3 is TGTGCCAGCAGCTTAAGGGGCGGGGGCGAGCAGTACTTC. Its translation: CASSLRGGGEQYF.

This clone was found a few times. The chain employs TRBV6-1 and TRBJ2-7, with D possibly TRBD2 on 5 matching bases. The V end was cut by 3 bases, the J end by 4 bases, with 16 bases between. CDR3 size: 15 residues. CDR1 is MNHNS, CDR2 SASEGT, per germline. CDR3 nucleotides: TGTGCCAGCAGTGAGGTTGTCGGTCCGGGGTACGAGCAGTACTTC. Amino acid sequence: CASSEVVGPGYEQYF.

This clone was observed once. The J gene is TRBJ2-7, the V gene TRBV7-8, with TRBD1 matching over 9 bases. The germline V gene encodes CDR1 SGHVS and CDR2 FQNEAQ. The J segment lost 3 bases and the V segment lost 5 bases, leaving 8 bases of the junction unmatched. The length of the CDR3 is 15 residues. CDR3 nucleotide sequence: TGTGCCAGCAGCCCACCGGGACAGGGATTCTACGAGCAGTACTTC. Translating it yields CASSPPGQGFYEQYF. The full variable domain, rest sourced from reference TRBV7-8 and TRBJ2-7, is GAGVSQSPRYKVAKRGQDVALRCDPISGHVSLFWYQQALGQGPEFLTYFQNEAQLDKSGLPSDRFFAERPEGSVSTLKIQRTQQEDSAVYLCASSPPGQGFYEQYFGPGTRLTVT.

This chain uses TRBV7-2 with TRBJ1-2; a weak D match, TRBD1 (5 bases). The CDR3 has 15 amino acids. V was shortened by 1 base and J by 0 bases, with 9 bases between the two germline ends. From germline, CDR1 is SGHTA and CDR2 FQGNSA. CDR3 sequence: CASSLGDPANYGYTF. The CDR3 DNA follows: TGTGCCAGCAGCTTAGGGGACCCGGCTAACTATGGCTACACCTTC.

The chain carries TRBV5-4 and TRBJ2-3; the D gene could be TRBD1 or TRBD2 (6 bases each). Trimming left V 1 base short and J 2 bases short, with 14 bases between. Per germline, CDR1 SGHNT and CDR2 YYREEE (reference sequence). This CDR3 region has 16 residues. DNA of the CDR3: TGTGCCAGCAGCTTGCCGGGGGCCGGAGTCACAGATACGCAGTATTTT. Amino acids: CASSLPGAGVTDTQYF.

With respect to this clone: An end of the junction does not agree with germline; a read error may underlie this. The CDR3 region is CASSSPRDKAF. The CDR3 DNA is TGTGCCAGCAGTTCCCCCCGGGACAAAGCCTTC. The chain combines TRBV6-5 with TRBJ2-7; tentatively, D is TRBD1 (6 bases). The length of the CDR3 is 11 residues. The germline CDR1 and CDR2 sequences are MNHEY and SVGAGI.